Listed below are T cell receptor beta chains from one sample, sequenced in a study of identical twins. TCRdb recomputed calls from the 5' RACE reads with MiXCR, one row per CDR3 protein. The sample holds roughly 480,000 distinct CDR3 sequences, about 24% seen once. These data were likewise used in another study, on T cells expressing NK-cell markers.

Sample: CD4+ T cells sorted from blood. The receptors here all came from a woman younger than 30 in good health. Each CDR3 is given with its conserved first and last residue. D genes are given only for firm matches. Clone size, where shown, is once, few, many, or a class for clones that have expanded.

length,D,J,size,V,DNA,CDR3
14,.,TRBJ1-1,.,TRBV6-1,TGTGCCAGCAGTCGACAACTACCTAACACTGAAGCTTTCTTT,CASSRQLPNTEAFF
15,TRBD2,TRBJ2-1,few,TRBV7-3,TGTGCCAGCAGCTCTGCACACGGGGGGGGAAATGAGCAGTTCTTC,CASSSAHGGGNEQFF
14,.,TRBJ2-1,few,TRBV7-9,TGTGCCAGCAGCCCGAGGGTCGGGGTCATGGAGCAGTTCTTC,CASSPRVGVMEQFF
16,TRBD1,TRBJ2-2,few,TRBV11-3,TGTGCCAGCAGGCGAGCCGGGACAGGGGTGACCGGGGAGCTGTTTTTT,CASRRAGTGVTGELFF
15,.,TRBJ2-1,.,TRBV7-8,TGTGCCAGCAGCTTAGGGCGCCTAACCTACAATGAGCAGTTCTTC,CASSLGRLTYNEQFF
11,.,TRBJ1-2,few,TRBV3-1,TGTGCCAGCAGCCAGCAAGGTGGCTACACCTTC,CASSQQGGYTF
12,.,TRBJ1-1,few,TRBV6-6,TGTGCCAGCAGTTATTACAGGGCTGAAGCTTTCTTT,CASSYYRAEAFF
16,TRBD2,TRBJ2-1,.,TRBV6-1,TGTGCCAGCAGCTTCAGTGGACTAGCGGGAGGGGGTGAGCAGTTCTTC,CASSFSGLAGGGEQFF
17,.,TRBJ1-6,.,TRBV5-1,TGCGCCAGCAGCTTGGAGCCAGTCACTTCCTATAATTCACCCCTCCACTTT,CASSLEPVTSYNSPLHF
17,TRBD2,TRBJ2-7,few,TRBV4-3,TGCGCCAGCAGCCGAAGGGCAAGATGGGAGGGCTCCTACGAGCAGTACTTC,CASSRRARWEGSYEQYF
15,.,TRBJ1-5,.,TRBV6-1,TGTGCCAGCAGGTCTCTTGGGGGGGCGAATCAGCCCCAGCATTTT,CASRSLGGANQPQHF
13,TRBD1,TRBJ2-1,.,TRBV10-3,TGTGCCATCGCGGGACAGGGGGAGAATGAGCAGTTCTTC,CAIAGQGENEQFF
14,.,TRBJ2-3,few,TRBV20-1,TGCAGTGCTAGCCCCATCCCGCGGCCAGATACGCAGTATTTT,CSASPIPRPDTQYF
16,TRBD1,TRBJ1-2,few,TRBV25-1,TGTGCCAGCGGGCATGTCCCCGGGACAGGGACAGGCGGCTACACCTTC,CASGHVPGTGTGGYTF
14,.,TRBJ1-4,.,TRBV18,TGTGCCAGCTCACAAGGTTCCCCGCCGGAAAAACTGTTTTTT,CASSQGSPPEKLFF
16,.,TRBJ2-2,.,TRBV5-1,TGCGCCAGCAAGCTTGCAGGGACCTCGAACACCGGGGAGCTGTTTTTT,CASKLAGTSNTGELFF
14,.,TRBJ2-3,few,TRBV5-1,TGCGCCAGCAGCTTGTCAGCATACGCGGATACGCAGTATTTT,CASSLSAYADTQYF
11,.,TRBJ2-1,.,TRBV20-1,TGCAGTGCTCTAGCCTACAATGAGCAGTTCTTC,CSALAYNEQFF
19,TRBD2,TRBJ2-1,.,TRBV20-1,TGCAGTGCTAGAGATTTGGCTAGCGGGAGTCAATGGCCCTACAATGAGCAGTTCTTC,CSARDLASGSQWPYNEQFF
15,TRBD1,TRBJ1-1,few,TRBV30,TGTGCCTGGAGTGTACGCACAGGGGATAACACTGAAGCTTTCTTT,CAWSVRTGDNTEAFF
15,TRBD1,TRBJ1-1,.,TRBV9,TGTGCCAGCAGTTCTCAAGGACAGGGACCCACTGAAGCTTTCTTT,CASSSQGQGPTEAFF
13,.,TRBJ2-3,.,TRBV6-5,TGTGCCAGCAGTTACTCGGGCACAGATACGCAGTATTTT,CASSYSGTDTQYF
19,.,TRBJ1-5,.,TRBV12-3/TRBV12-4,TGTGCCAGCAGTTTACCTCCCGAACAAGGCAGAGATAGCAATCAGCCCCAGCATTTT,CASSLPPEQGRDSNQPQHF
15,.,TRBJ2-1,many,TRBV20-1,TGCAGTGCTAGAGATCTAGGGGGCTCCTACAATGAGCAGTTCTTC,CSARDLGGSYNEQFF
17,.,TRBJ2-3,once,TRBV6-5,TGTGCCAGCAGTTACTCGCAATCTGGGTCGGGCACAGATACGCAGTATTTT,CASSYSQSGSGTDTQYF
15,.,TRBJ2-7,.,TRBV7-2,TGTGCCAGCAGCTTAGCGGGAGCGAGGAGGGGGGAGCAGTACTTC,CASSLAGARRGEQYF
18,.,TRBJ2-7,few,TRBV5-1,TGCGCCAGCAGCTCTCGGAGTAGCGGCTTCTCCATCTCCTACGAGCAGTACTTC,CASSSRSSGFSISYEQYF